This T cell receptor beta chain was found in a study of blood T cell repertoires in COVID-19. Clones were sequenced by immunoSEQ multiplex PCR, and TCRdb holds only the in-frame ones, with some missing. The sample lists around 250,000 clones, 80% to 90% occurring once. The sequenced sample consisted of peripheral blood. The clonotype was recovered from a man aged 25-40 years who had recovered from COVID-19.

CDR3 protein: CATPAPQEWGSPLHF. The CDR3 DNA follows: TGTGCCACCCCGGCCCCACAGGAGTGGGGTTCACCCCTCCACTTT. The genes are TRBV24-1 and TRBJ1-6; TRBD1 might be the D (5 bases). Trimming took 9 bases from V and 9 from J, leaving 20 bases between them. The length of the CDR3 is 15 residues. Germline V gene data show CDR1 as KGHDR and CDR2 as SFDVKD.